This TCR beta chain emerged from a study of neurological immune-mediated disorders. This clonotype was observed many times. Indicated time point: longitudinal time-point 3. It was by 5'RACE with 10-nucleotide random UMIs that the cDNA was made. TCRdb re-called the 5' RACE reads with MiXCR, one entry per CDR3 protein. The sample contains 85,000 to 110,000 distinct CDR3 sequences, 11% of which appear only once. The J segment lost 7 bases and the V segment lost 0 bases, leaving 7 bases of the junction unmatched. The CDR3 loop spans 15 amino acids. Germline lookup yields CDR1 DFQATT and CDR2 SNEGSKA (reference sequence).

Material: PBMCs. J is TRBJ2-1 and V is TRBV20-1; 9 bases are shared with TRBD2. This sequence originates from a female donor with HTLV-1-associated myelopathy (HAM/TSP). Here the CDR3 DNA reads TGCAGTGCTAGAGATCGTAAGCGGGGGGTAAATGAGCAGTTCTTC. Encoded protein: CSARDRKRGVNEQFF.